The 16 T cell receptor beta chains reported below all come from one sample, sequenced in a study of T cell repertoires in cytomegalovirus infection. TCRdb reprocessed the reads via MiXCR and lists one record per CDR3 protein. The data contain under 850,000 distinct CDR3 sequences, about 40% of them seen just once; the ten biggest clones take up around 2.6%. Sequencing used PBMCs. These receptors were taken from a human donor in good health (CMV status not recorded). Some clones in this sample may be carry-over from other donors' samples.

This clonotype occurred many times. V gene TRBV12-3 or TRBV12-4 combines with J gene TRBJ2-1; 8 bases are shared with TRBD2. Trimming at V came to 5 bases and at J to 0 bases, leaving 15 bases not matched to a gene. This CDR3 comprises 19 residues. Here the CDR3 reads CASSTLAVTAPSSYNEQFF. The CDR3 region has the DNA TGTGCCAGCAGTACACTAGCGGTCACGGCACCCAGCTCCTACAATGAGCAGTTCTTC.

The genes are TRBV7-9 and TRBJ2-6; the match to TRBD1 covers 7 bases. This CDR3 spans 19 amino acids. Germline V gene sequence: CDR1 SEHNR, CDR2 FQNEAQ (reference sequence). With V trimmed by 1 base and J by 4 bases, 13 bases remained unmatched. CDR3 bases: TGTGCCAGCAGCTTAGAATGGGGGCAGGGGGTTGGCGGGGCCAACGTCCTGACTTTC. It is translated as CASSLEWGQGVGGANVLTF.

This clonotype was observed a few times. The chain is built from TRBV12-3 or TRBV12-4 and TRBJ2-7; 8 bases align to TRBD2. CDR3 length: 14 amino acids. The ends lost 6 bases at V and 5 bases at J; junction bases unmatched: 9. DNA for the CDR3: TGTGCCAGCAGGGGGACTAGGATGGGAAACGAGCAGTACTTC. It specifies CASRGTRMGNEQYF.

This clonotype has just one count. The J gene is TRBJ1-2, the V gene TRBV4-1; D not resolved. The CDR3 length is 17 residues. Germline lookup yields CDR1 MGHRA and CDR2 YSYEKL. The V gene lost 1 base and the J gene lost 5 bases, with 20 bases spanning the gap. CDR3 residues: CASSQVLSVEGRYGYTF. CDR3 DNA: TGCGCCAGCAGCCAAGTACTGTCGGTGGAGGGCCGGTATGGCTACACCTTC.

J is TRBJ1-5 and V is TRBV18; D remains ambiguous. CDR1 is KGHSH, CDR2 LQKENI, per germline. V was trimmed by 5 bases and J by 8 bases, leaving 13 bases between them. CDR3 size: 13 residues. The CDR3 sequence is CASSTQESKPQHF. The CDR3 nucleotides read TGTGCCAGCTCAACGCAAGAGAGCAAGCCCCAGCATTTT.

The CDR3 sequence: CASSSASGSGNEQYF. The CDR3 DNA is TGTGCCAGCAGCTCCGCTAGCGGGAGTGGGAACGAGCAGTACTTC. The J gene is TRBJ2-7, the V gene TRBV7-2, with TRBD2 matching 10 bases. CDR1 and CDR2 (germline): SGHTA, FQGNSA. V gave up 4 bases and J gave up 5 bases; unmatched junction bases: 8. The CDR3 contains 15 residues.

In DNA, the CDR3 is TGTGCCAGCAGTGACCAGGCAGCCACTGGGGCCAACGTCCTGACTTTC. Translation: CASSDQAATGANVLTF. This chain links TRBV6-1 with TRBJ2-6; no clear D. The CDR3 extends over 16 amino acids. Trimming stripped 3 bases from V and 2 bases from J, with 11 bases between. From germline, CDR1 is MNHNS and CDR2 SASEGT.

A note on this clonotype: An end of the junction does not agree with germline; a read error may underlie this. CDR3 residues: CASSRPGRELYGNTF. CDR3 bases: TGTGCCAGCAGTCGGCCGGGACGGGAGCTCTATGGCAACACCTTC. This chain uses TRBV12-3 or TRBV12-4 with TRBJ1-2; D is perhaps TRBD1 (5 bases). The CDR3 spans 15 residues.

Comments on this clonotype: Possible read error: a much larger clone is one base away. The J gene is TRBJ2-2, the V gene TRBV6-5; 7 bases map to TRBD1. The CDR3 is 14 amino acids. The V segment lost 6 bases and the J segment 0 bases; nucleotides outside the gene matches: 1. Germline V lookup: CDR1 MNHEY, CDR2 SVGAGI. The CDR3 spells CASRGQPNTGELFF. CDR3 in DNA: TGTGCCAGCAGGGGACAGCCGAACACCGGGGAGCTGTTTTTT.

As concerns this clonotype: Likely a read error: the CDR3 ends without its conserved phenylalanine or tryptophan. The chain recombines TRBV6-6 with TRBJ1-1; D is uncertain. This CDR3 comprises 10 residues. In germline, CDR1 is MNHNY, CDR2 SVGAGI (reference sequence). Trimming removed 6 bases from V and 7 bases from J, with 6 bases in between. CDR3 sequence reads: CASSQSEAFL. The CDR3, as DNA: TGTGCCAGCAGCCAGAGTGAAGCTTTCTTG.

The genes are TRBV20-1 and TRBJ2-4; no clear D gene. Trimming took off 5 bases at V and 2 bases at J, with 16 bases between the two ends. This CDR3 is built from 15 residues. Germline V CDR1 and CDR2: DFQATT, SNEGSKA (reference sequence). The CDR3 loop is CSAESTIPTKNIQYF. The CDR3 bases are TGCAGTGCTGAAAGCACCATTCCGACCAAAAACATTCAGTACTTC.

This clonotype was seen a handful of times. The chain uses TRBV12-5 and TRBJ1-1; no clear D gene. Germline V gene lookup returns CDR1 LGHNT and CDR2 FRNRAP. The CDR3 contains 15 residues. V was shortened by 1 base and J by 1 base, with 10 bases between the two germline ends. CDR3 amino acids: CASGLAPPENTEAFF. The CDR3 coding sequence is TGTGCTAGTGGTTTGGCCCCGCCGGAGAACACTGAAGCTTTCTTT.

The genes are TRBV12-3 or TRBV12-4 and TRBJ1-3; D is undetermined. CDR3 size: 13 residues. V lost 6 bases and J 0 bases, leaving 6 bases between the germline ends. The CDR3 DNA sequence: TGTGCCAGCAGACTGAGCTCTGGAAACACCATATATTTT. It specifies CASRLSSGNTIYF.

This chain connects TRBV24-1 to TRBJ1-5; TRBD1 aligns across 8 bases. CDR3 length: 12 amino acids. The germline CDR1 and CDR2 sequences are KGHDR and SFDVKD. Trimming at V came to 5 bases and at J to 15 bases, leaving 8 bases not matched to a gene. This CDR3 reads CATSASGTGRHF. For the CDR3, the DNA is TGTGCCACCAGTGCTTCCGGGACAGGTAGGCATTTT.

There are a few counts of this clonotype. The chain uses TRBV7-9 and TRBJ2-1; D might be TRBD2 (6 bases). CDR3 length: 12 residues. Trimming shortened V by 6 bases and J by 10 bases, and 13 bases separated the two germline ends. Looked up from germline, CDR1 is SEHNR and CDR2 is FQNEAQ (reference sequence). The CDR3 protein is CASRLGGREQFF. The CDR3 DNA is TGTGCCAGCAGGTTGGGGGGACGGGAGCAGTTCTTC. Combining the CDR3 with reference TRBV7-9 and TRBJ2-1 gives the whole variable domain DTGVSQNPRHKITKRGQNVTFRCDPISEHNRLYWYRQTLGQGPEFLTYFQNEAQLEKSRLLSDRFSAERPKGSFSTLEIQRTEQGDSAMYLCASRLGGREQFFGPGTRLTVL.

With respect to this clonotype: Lacking the conserved final phenylalanine or tryptophan, this CDR3 likely reflects a read error. The chain couples TRBV10-2 to TRBJ1-5; D gene unclear. In germline, CDR1 is WSHSY, CDR2 SAAADI. CDR3 length: 12 residues. Trimming left V 4 bases short and J 4 bases short, with 5 bases between. CDR3: CASSGWNQPQHY. The CDR3 DNA reads as TGCGCCAGCAGTGGATGGAATCAGCCCCAGCATTAT.